The 22 T cell receptor beta chains below were found in one sample sequenced in a study of blood T cell repertoires in COVID-19. Produced via immunoSEQ multiplex PCR; TCRdb's table is partial and in-frame only. Of around 180,000 clones in the sample, around 80% were seen once. Sequencing was carried out using PBMCs or T cells enriched from blood (not recorded which). These receptors were obtained from a man over 45 who had recovered from COVID-19.

V usage is TRBV5-1 and J usage is TRBJ2-1; tentative D call: TRBD2 (5 bases). Germline V CDR1 and CDR2: SGHRS, YFSETQ. With 0 bases removed from V and 1 base from J, the gap between germline ends came to 5 bases. CDR3 size: 14 residues. CDR3 DNA: TGCGCCAGCAGCTTGGGAGGGTCCTACAATGAGCAGTTCTTC. This codes for CASSLGGSYNEQFF. Using reference TRBV5-1 and TRBJ2-1 for the parts outside the CDR3, the full variable domain is KAGVTQTPRYLIKTRGQQVTLSCSPISGHRSVSWYQQTPGQGLQFLFEYFSETQRNKGNFPGRFSGRQFSNSRSEMNVSTLELGDSALYLCASSLGGSYNEQFFGPGTRLTVL.

The chain recombines TRBV9 with TRBJ2-1, with TRBD2 matching 10 bases. Germline CDR1 reads SGDLS; CDR2 reads YYNGEE. The CDR3 sequence is 17 residues long. With V trimmed by 2 bases and J by 5 bases, 10 bases remained unmatched. CDR3 bases: TGTGCCAGCAGCGTTTTGTCTAGCGGGGGACCAAACAATGAGCAGTTCTTC. This gives the protein CASSVLSSGGPNNEQFF.

The chain recombines TRBV5-1 with TRBJ1-1; D is perhaps TRBD1 (6 bases). V gave up 0 bases and J gave up 3 bases, with 9 bases separating them. Germline V lookup: CDR1 SGHRS, CDR2 YFSETQ. The CDR3 spans 14 residues. The CDR3 DNA reads TGCGCCAGCAGCTTGGAGGACAGATACACTGAAGCTTTCTTT. Its protein is CASSLEDRYTEAFF.

The chain uses TRBV7-2 and TRBJ1-6, with D maybe TRBD1 (5 bases). This CDR3 region has 15 residues. Trimming removed 2 bases at V and 6 bases at J, with 11 bases between. Germline loops: CDR1 SGHTA, CDR2 FQGNSA. CDR3 nucleotide sequence: TGTGCCAGCAGCTTAATGAGGGGAGGTAATTCACCCCTCCACTTT. This codes for CASSLMRGGNSPLHF.

V and J are TRBV6-2 or TRBV6-3 and TRBJ2-7; a weak D match, TRBD1 (5 bases). Between the trimmed V and J ends, which lost 6 bases and 5 bases, there was a span of 11 bases. This CDR3 is 12 amino acids long. The germline V gene has CDR1 MNHEY and CDR2 SVGEGT. CDR3 bases: TGTGCCAGCAGCTTGGCAGGGAACGAGCAGTACTTC. It is translated as CASSLAGNEQYF.

J is TRBJ2-4 and V is TRBV10-3, with TRBD2 identical over 8 bases. The germline V gene has CDR1 ENHRY and CDR2 SYGVKD. Trimming at V came to 0 bases and at J to 4 bases, leaving 5 bases not matched to a gene. The CDR3 length is 16 residues. For the CDR3, the DNA is TGTGCCATCAGTGAGTCTGAGCTAGCGGGTAAAAACATTCAGTACTTC. Amino acid sequence: CAISESELAGKNIQYF.

V is TRBV7-9 and J is TRBJ1-4; 9 bases map to TRBD1. The germline gives CDR1 SEHNR, CDR2 FQNEAQ (reference sequence). The J segment lost 5 bases and the V segment lost 2 bases, leaving 3 bases of the junction unmatched. The length of the CDR3 is 15 residues. CDR3 amino acids: CASSLTGTGNEKLFF. DNA for the CDR3: TGTGCCAGCAGCTTAACGGGGACAGGGAATGAAAAACTGTTTTTT.

The chain joins TRBV18 to TRBJ1-1; D may be TRBD1 (5 bases). Germline CDR1 KGHSH, CDR2 LQKENI. The CDR3 sequence is 15 residues long. Trimming took 4 bases from V and 2 from J, leaving 14 bases between them. CDR3 in DNA: TGTGCCAGCTCACGGTCGATAGGGGTTAACACTGAAGCTTTCTTT. Translating it yields CASSRSIGVNTEAFF.

This clone was found a few times. The V gene is TRBV6-1, the J gene TRBJ1-2; no clear D gene. V lost 3 bases and J lost 6, with 17 bases in between. Germline CDR1 MNHNS, CDR2 SASEGT. There are 15 residues in the CDR3. The CDR3 protein is CASSDPFKAHNGYTF. The CDR3 region has the DNA TGTGCCAGCAGTGATCCATTTAAAGCGCATAATGGCTACACCTTC.

The chain has TRBV7-2 and TRBJ2-5, with 8 bases lining up with TRBD2. The CDR3 has 17 residues. The germline CDR1 and CDR2 sequences are SGHTA and FQGNSA. The V segment lost 3 bases and the J segment 4 bases; nucleotides outside the gene matches: 13. Here the CDR3 reads CASSFRLTSAEGETQYF. Here the CDR3 DNA reads TGTGCCAGCAGCTTCCGTTTGACTAGCGCTGAAGGAGAGACCCAGTACTTC.

V usage is TRBV19 and J usage is TRBJ2-5; the D gene is possibly TRBD2 (7 bases). This CDR3 comprises 15 residues. With 3 bases removed from V and 5 bases from J, the gap between germline ends came to 16 bases. Germline CDR1 reads LNHDA; CDR2 reads SQIVND (reference sequence). This CDR3 is CASSIMGGRGETQYF. In DNA, the CDR3 is TGTGCCAGTAGTATTATGGGGGGGCGCGGGGAGACCCAGTACTTC. Filled out from reference TRBV19 and TRBJ2-5, the complete variable domain reads DGGITQSPKYLFRKEGQNVTLSCEQNLNHDAMYWYRQDPGQGLRLIYYSQIVNDFQKGDIAEGYSVSREKKESFPLTVTSAQKNPTAFYLCASSIMGGRGETQYFGPGTRLLVL.

The V call is TRBV6-2 or TRBV6-3, the J call TRBJ1-5, with TRBD1 matching 8 bases. The junction had 4 bases not matched to a gene; V was cut back by 4 bases and J by 5 bases. The V gene's germline CDR1 is MNHEY and CDR2 SVGEGT. The CDR3 loop spans 14 amino acids. The CDR3 here is CASSLDRDYQPQHF. CDR3 sequence (DNA): TGTGCCAGCAGTTTGGACAGGGACTATCAGCCCCAGCATTTT.

The chain recombines TRBV27 with TRBJ1-1; D possibly corresponds to TRBD1 (6 bases). V lost 8 bases to trimming and J lost 4 bases, with 11 bases between them. CDR3 length: 12 amino acids. The germline V gene encodes CDR1 MNHEY and CDR2 SMNVEV (reference sequence). CDR3 nucleotide sequence: TGTGCCAGCCCAGGGGCCCGCACTGAAGCTTTCTTT. This codes for CASPGARTEAFF.

CDR3 bases: TGTGCCAGCAGTTTGAGCGGGGAGCTGTTTTTT. Translation: CASSLSGELFF. V usage is TRBV27 and J usage is TRBJ2-2, with D uncertain. Germline CDR1 MNHEY, CDR2 SMNVEV (reference sequence). Trimming pared 3 bases from V and 7 bases from J, leaving 3 bases between. This CDR3 contains 11 residues.

This chain connects TRBV10-3 to TRBJ2-2, with 9 bases aligning to TRBD2. The junction had 11 bases not matched to a gene; V was cut back by 11 bases and J by 7 bases. The CDR3 contains 14 residues. The V gene's germline CDR1 is ENHRY and CDR2 SYGVKD. The CDR3 DNA follows: TGTGCCGCCCTGCGGACAGCGGGGGGCGGGGAGCTGTTTTTT. Translating gives CAALRTAGGGELFF.

The chain recombines TRBV24-1 with TRBJ1-1; D is perhaps TRBD1 (6 bases). Germline V CDR1 and CDR2: KGHDR, SFDVKD. Trimming stripped 7 bases from V and 4 bases from J, with 18 bases between. CDR3 length equals 15 residues. CDR3 sequence (DNA): TGTGCCACCAGCGGCTACTCGCAGGGGACCACTGAAGCTTTCTTT. Translation: CATSGYSQGTTEAFF.

This clone appeared a few times. This sample also contains other DNA sequences that code for the same CDR3. The chain carries TRBV11-3 and TRBJ2-1, with TRBD1 as a possible D gene (6 bases). CDR3 length: 13 residues. Germline CDR1 is SGHNT and CDR2 is YENEEA. Trimming shortened V by 3 bases and J by 6 bases, and 9 bases separated the two germline ends. CDR3 DNA sequence: TGTGCCAGCAGCTTGAACAGGGTCAATGAGCAGTTCTTC. Protein: CASSLNRVNEQFF.

The V and J genes are TRBV14 and TRBJ2-1; 7 positions agree with TRBD1. The CDR3 runs to 16 residues. Trimming took 2 bases from V and 6 from J; bases not matched to a gene: 10. Germline CDR1 reads SGHDN; CDR2 reads FVKESK. CDR3 nucleotide sequence: TGTGCCAGCAGCCAACGAGCCGGGACAGAAGGCAATGAGCAGTTCTTC. Its protein product is CASSQRAGTEGNEQFF.

This clone was recorded once. The J gene is TRBJ2-6, the V gene TRBV19; 7 nucleotides align to TRBD1. Per germline, CDR1 LNHDA and CDR2 SQIVND (reference sequence). CDR3 length: 15 amino acids. The V segment lost 5 bases and the J segment 4 bases; nucleotides outside the gene matches: 5. CDR3: CASSPGQLGANVLTF. The CDR3 DNA follows: TGTGCCAGTAGTCCGGGACAGCTCGGGGCCAACGTCCTGACTTTC.

The rearrangement uses TRBV9 and TRBJ2-5, with a possible D match to TRBD1 (6 bases). CDR3 length equals 16 residues. The V and J ends lost 1 base and 3 bases respectively, with 16 bases between them. Germline V CDR1 and CDR2: SGDLS, YYNGEE. CDR3: CASSVSTGRGEETQYF. CDR3 DNA: TGTGCCAGCAGCGTATCAACAGGGAGAGGGGAAGAGACCCAGTACTTC.

V usage is TRBV6-2 or TRBV6-3 and J usage is TRBJ1-5; D gene unclear. The CDR3 runs to 13 residues. Germline V gene lookup returns CDR1 MNHEY and CDR2 SVGEGT. The germline V and J ends were trimmed by 0 bases and 6 bases, with 6 bases remaining between them. The chain's CDR3 is CASSYSISQPQHF. CDR3 in DNA: TGTGCCAGCAGTTACTCGATCAGTCAGCCCCAGCATTTT.

The gene calls are TRBV7-9 and TRBJ2-7, with D possibly TRBD2 on 6 matching bases. Looked up from germline, CDR1 is SEHNR and CDR2 is FQNEAQ (reference sequence). V dropped 5 bases and J dropped 12 bases, with 20 bases sitting between them. The CDR3 is 13 residues long. In DNA, the CDR3 is TGTGCCAGCAGCCCGCGGGAACAGCACGCGGGGTACTTC. It yields the protein CASSPREQHAGYF.